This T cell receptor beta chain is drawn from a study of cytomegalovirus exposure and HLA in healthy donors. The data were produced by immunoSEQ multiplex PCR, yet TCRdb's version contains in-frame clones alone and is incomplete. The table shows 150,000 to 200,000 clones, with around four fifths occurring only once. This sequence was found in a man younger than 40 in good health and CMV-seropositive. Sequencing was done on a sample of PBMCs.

DNA for the CDR3: TGTGCCAGCAGCCCCCGACGGGGAGCTATGAACACTGAAGCTTTCTTT. It specifies CASSPRRGAMNTEAFF. The chain recombines TRBV11-2 with TRBJ1-1, with D uncertain. V was trimmed by 5 bases and J by 0 bases, leaving 16 bases between them. Germline V gene lookup returns CDR1 SGHAT and CDR2 FQNNGV. This CDR3 comprises 16 residues.